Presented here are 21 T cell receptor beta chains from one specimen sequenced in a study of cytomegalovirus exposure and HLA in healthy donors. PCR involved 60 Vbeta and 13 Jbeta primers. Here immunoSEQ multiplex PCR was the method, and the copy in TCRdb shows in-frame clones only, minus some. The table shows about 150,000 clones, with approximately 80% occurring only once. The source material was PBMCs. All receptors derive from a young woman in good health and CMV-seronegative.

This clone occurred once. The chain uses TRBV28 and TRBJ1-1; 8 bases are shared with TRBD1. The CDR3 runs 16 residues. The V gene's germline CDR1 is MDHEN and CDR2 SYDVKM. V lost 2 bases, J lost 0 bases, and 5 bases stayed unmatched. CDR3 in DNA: TGTGCCAGCAGTTTACCTTCAGGGGGCTTGAACACTGAAGCTTTCTTT. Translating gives CASSLPSGGLNTEAFF.

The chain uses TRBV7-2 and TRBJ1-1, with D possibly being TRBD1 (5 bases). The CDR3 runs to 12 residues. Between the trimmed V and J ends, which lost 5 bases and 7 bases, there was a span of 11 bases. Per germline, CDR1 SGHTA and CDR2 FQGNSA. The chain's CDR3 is CASSRGQLEAFF. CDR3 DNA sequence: TGTGCCAGCAGCCGAGGACAACTTGAAGCTTTCTTT.

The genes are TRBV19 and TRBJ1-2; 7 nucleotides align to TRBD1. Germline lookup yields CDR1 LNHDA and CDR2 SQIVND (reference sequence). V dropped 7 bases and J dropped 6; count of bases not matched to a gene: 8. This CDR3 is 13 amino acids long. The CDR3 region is CASIAIDRDGYTF. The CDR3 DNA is TGTGCCAGTATCGCAATTGACAGGGATGGCTACACCTTC. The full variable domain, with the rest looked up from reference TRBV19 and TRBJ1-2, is DGGITQSPKYLFRKEGQNVTLSCEQNLNHDAMYWYRQDPGQGLRLIYYSQIVNDFQKGDIAEGYSVSREKKESFPLTVTSAQKNPTAFYLCASIAIDRDGYTFGSGTRLTVV.

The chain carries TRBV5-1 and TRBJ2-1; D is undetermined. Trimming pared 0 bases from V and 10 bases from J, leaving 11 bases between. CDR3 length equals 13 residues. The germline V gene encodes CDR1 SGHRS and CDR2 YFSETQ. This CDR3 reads CASSLAVTTEQFF. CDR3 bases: TGCGCCAGCAGCTTGGCCGTCACTACAGAGCAGTTCTTC. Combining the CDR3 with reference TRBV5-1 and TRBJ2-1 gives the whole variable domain KAGVTQTPRYLIKTRGQQVTLSCSPISGHRSVSWYQQTPGQGLQFLFEYFSETQRNKGNFPGRFSGRQFSNSRSEMNVSTLELGDSALYLCASSLAVTTEQFFGPGTRLTVL.

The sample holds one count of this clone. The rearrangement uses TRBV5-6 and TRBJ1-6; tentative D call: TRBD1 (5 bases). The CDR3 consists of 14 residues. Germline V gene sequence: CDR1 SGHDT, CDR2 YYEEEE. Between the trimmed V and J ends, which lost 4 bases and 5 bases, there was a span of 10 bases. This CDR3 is CASSVDRDNSPLHF. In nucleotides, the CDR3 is TGTGCCAGCAGCGTCGACAGAGATAATTCACCCCTCCACTTT.

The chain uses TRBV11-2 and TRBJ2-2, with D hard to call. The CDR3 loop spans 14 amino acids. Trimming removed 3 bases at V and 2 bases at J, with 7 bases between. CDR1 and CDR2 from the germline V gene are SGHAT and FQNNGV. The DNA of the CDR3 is TGTGCCAGCAGCTTTTTCGTTAACACCGGGGAGCTGTTTTTT. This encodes CASSFFVNTGELFF.

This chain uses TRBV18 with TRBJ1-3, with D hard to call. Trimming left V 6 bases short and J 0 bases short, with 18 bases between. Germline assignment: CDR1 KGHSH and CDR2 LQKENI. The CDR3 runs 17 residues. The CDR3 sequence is CASSPQTLRSSGNTIYF. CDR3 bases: TGTGCCAGCTCGCCTCAAACGCTGAGGAGCTCTGGAAACACCATATATTTT.

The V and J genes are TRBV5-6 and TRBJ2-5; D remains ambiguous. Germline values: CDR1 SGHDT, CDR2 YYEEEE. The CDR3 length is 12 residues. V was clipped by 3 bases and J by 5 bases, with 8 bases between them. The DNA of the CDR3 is TGTGCCAGCAGCTCGTTCGCGGAGACCCAGTACTTC. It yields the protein CASSSFAETQYF.

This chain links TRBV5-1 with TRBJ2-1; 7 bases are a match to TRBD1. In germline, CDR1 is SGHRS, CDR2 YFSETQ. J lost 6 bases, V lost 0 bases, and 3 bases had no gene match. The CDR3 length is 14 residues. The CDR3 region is CASSLAPGGNEQFF. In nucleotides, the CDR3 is TGCGCCAGCAGCTTGGCCCCAGGGGGCAATGAGCAGTTCTTC.

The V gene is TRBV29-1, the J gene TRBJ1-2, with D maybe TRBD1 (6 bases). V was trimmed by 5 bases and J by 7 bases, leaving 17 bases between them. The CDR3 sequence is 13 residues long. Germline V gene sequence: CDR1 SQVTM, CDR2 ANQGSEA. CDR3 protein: CSVSRTDISGYTF. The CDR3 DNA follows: TGCAGCGTTTCAAGGACAGATATATCTGGCTACACCTTC.

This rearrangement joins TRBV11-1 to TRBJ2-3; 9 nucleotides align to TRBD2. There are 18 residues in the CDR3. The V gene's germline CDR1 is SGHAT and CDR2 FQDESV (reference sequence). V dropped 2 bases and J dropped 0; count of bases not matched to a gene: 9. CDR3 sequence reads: CASSLRAGGVESTDTQYF. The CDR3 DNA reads TGTGCCAGCAGCTTAAGGGCGGGGGGGGTTGAAAGCACAGATACGCAGTATTTT.

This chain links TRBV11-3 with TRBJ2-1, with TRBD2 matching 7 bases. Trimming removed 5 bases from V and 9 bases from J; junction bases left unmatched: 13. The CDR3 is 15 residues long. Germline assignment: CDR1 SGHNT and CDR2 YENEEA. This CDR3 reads CASSDPGRGFTEQFF. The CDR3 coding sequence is TGTGCCAGCAGCGACCCTGGGAGGGGTTTTACTGAGCAGTTCTTC.

Here the CDR3 DNA reads TGCGCCAGCAGCCATTTGACAGGGACTGAAGCTTTCTTT. This gives the protein CASSHLTGTEAFF. The genes are TRBV4-1 and TRBJ1-1, with 7 bases aligning to TRBD1. Germline CDR1 is MGHRA and CDR2 is YSYEKL. The length of the CDR3 is 13 residues. J gave up 5 bases and V 3 bases, and 3 bases lay outside the gene matches.

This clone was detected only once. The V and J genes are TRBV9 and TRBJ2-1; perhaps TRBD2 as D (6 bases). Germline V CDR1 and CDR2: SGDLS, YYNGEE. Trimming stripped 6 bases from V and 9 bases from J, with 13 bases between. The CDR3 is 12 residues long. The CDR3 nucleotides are TGTGCCAGCAATAAGGTTAGCGGTGAGCAGTTCTTC. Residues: CASNKVSGEQFF.

The chain's CDR3 is CASSSDDAGNFYEQYF. The CDR3 DNA follows: TGTGCCAGCAGCTCCGACGACGCGGGGAACTTCTACGAGCAGTACTTC. The V gene is TRBV11-2, the J gene TRBJ2-7; the D gene is possibly TRBD2 (6 bases). The germline V and J ends were trimmed by 4 bases and 3 bases, with 19 bases remaining between them. From germline, CDR1 is SGHAT and CDR2 FQNNGV. This CDR3 is 16 amino acids long.

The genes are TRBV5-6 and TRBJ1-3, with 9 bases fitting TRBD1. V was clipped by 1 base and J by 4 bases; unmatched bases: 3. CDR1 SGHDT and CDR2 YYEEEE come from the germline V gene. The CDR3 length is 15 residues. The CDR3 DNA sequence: TGTGCCAGCAGCTTGCGGGACAGGGTCGGAAACACCATATATTTT. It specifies CASSLRDRVGNTIYF. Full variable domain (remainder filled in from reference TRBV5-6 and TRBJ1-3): DAGVTQSPTHLIKTRGQQVTLRCSPKSGHDTVSWYQQALGQGPQFIFQYYEEEERQRGNFPDRFSGHQFPNYSSELNVNALLLGDSALYLCASSLRDRVGNTIYFGEGSWLTVV.

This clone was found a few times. CDR3: CASSTRTGTGFGNTIYF. The CDR3 DNA is TGTGCCAGTAGTACAAGAACGGGGACAGGCTTTGGAAACACCATATATTTT. The chain combines TRBV19 with TRBJ1-3; TRBD1 agrees at 8 bases. With 4 bases clipped from V and 3 bases from J, the junction kept 11 bases outside the gene matches. The germline CDR1 and CDR2 sequences are LNHDA and SQIVND (reference sequence). This CDR3 contains 17 residues.

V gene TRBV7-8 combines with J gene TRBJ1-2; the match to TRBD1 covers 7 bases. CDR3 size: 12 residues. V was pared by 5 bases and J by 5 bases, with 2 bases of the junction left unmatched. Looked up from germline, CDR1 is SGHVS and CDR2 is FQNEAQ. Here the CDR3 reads CASSPTGYGYTF. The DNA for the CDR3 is TGTGCCAGCAGCCCGACAGGGTATGGCTACACCTTC.

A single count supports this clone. CDR3 bases: TGCGCCAGCAGCCTTCCGGGACAGGATAACTATGGCTACACCTTC. It translates to CASSLPGQDNYGYTF. The V call is TRBV4-1, the J call TRBJ1-2; TRBD1 matches 8 bases. After removal of 4 bases from V and 1 base from J, the junction contained 5 bases not matched to a gene. The CDR3 loop spans 15 amino acids. Germline CDR1 and CDR2: MGHRA and YSYEKL.

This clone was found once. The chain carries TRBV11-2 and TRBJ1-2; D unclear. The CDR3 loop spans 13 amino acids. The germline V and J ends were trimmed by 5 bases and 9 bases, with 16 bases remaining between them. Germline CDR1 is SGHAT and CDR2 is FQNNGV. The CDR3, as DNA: TGTGCCAGCAGCCCCAGCGGGGTGGCACGCTACACCTTC. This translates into CASSPSGVARYTF.

The chain's CDR3 is CASSSDYLETQYF. The CDR3 DNA reads as TGCGCCAGCAGCTCGGACTATTTGGAGACCCAGTACTTC. The rearrangement joins TRBV5-1 to TRBJ2-5; weak D call: TRBD2 (6 bases). This CDR3 is 13 amino acids long. Germline V gene lookup returns CDR1 SGHRS and CDR2 YFSETQ. V shed 3 bases and J shed 5 bases, with 11 bases lying between them.